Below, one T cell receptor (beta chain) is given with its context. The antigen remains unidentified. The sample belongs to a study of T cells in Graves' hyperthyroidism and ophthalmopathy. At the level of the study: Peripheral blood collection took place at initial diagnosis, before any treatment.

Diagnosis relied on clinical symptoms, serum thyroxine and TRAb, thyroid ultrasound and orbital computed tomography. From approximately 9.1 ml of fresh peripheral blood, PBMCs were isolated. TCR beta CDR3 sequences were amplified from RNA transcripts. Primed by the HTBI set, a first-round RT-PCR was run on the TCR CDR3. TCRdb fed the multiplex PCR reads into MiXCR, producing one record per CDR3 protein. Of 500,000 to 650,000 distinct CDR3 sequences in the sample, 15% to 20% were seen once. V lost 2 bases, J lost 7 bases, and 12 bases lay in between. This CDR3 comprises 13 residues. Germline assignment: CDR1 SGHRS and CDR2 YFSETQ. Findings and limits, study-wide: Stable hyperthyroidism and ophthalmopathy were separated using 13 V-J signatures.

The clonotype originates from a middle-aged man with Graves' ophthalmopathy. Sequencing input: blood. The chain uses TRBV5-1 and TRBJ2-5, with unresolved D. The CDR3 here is CASSFPGPGTQYF. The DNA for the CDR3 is TGCGCCAGCAGCTTTCCCGGGCCCGGGACCCAGTACTTC.